This T cell receptor beta chain was captured in a study of blood T cell repertoires in COVID-19. Study information: PBMCs, B-cell-depleted T cells, or T cells were the source of the cDNA or gDNA that made up the material.

Enrollees, about 18 to 90 years old, lived in 24 US areas. The table came from immunoSEQ multiplex PCR; TCRdb's copy has only in-frame clones and leaves some out. Found here are 250,000 or so clones, roughly 80% of them singletons; the top ten hold about 3.5%. The CDR3 is made up of 13 amino acids. V was cut by 4 bases and J by 6 bases, with 13 bases left in between. Germline CDR1 and CDR2: SGDLS and YYNGEE. The chain employs TRBV9 and TRBJ1-1, with a tentative D call TRBD1 (5 bases). This sequence was found in a man between 50 and 59 years old who had recovered from COVID-19. The sequenced sample consisted of PBMCs or T cells enriched from blood (not recorded which). The DNA of the CDR3 is TGTGCCAGCAGCCCGGGGGGGATGCCTGAAGCTTTCTTT. It translates to CASSPGGMPEAFF.